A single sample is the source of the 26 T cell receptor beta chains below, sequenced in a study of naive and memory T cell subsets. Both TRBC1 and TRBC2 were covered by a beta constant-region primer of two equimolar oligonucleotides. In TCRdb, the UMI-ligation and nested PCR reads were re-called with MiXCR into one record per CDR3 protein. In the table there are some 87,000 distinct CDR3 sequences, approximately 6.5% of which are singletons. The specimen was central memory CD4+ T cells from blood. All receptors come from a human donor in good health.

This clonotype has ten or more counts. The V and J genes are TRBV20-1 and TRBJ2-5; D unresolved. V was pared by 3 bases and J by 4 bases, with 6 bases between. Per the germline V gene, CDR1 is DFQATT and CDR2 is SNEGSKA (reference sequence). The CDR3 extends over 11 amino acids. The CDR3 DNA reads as TGCAGTGCTAGGAGTGGAGAGACCCAGTACTTC. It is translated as CSARSGETQYF.

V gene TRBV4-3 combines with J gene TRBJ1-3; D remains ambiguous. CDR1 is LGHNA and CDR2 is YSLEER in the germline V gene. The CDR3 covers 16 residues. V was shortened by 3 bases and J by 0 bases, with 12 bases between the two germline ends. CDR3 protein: CASSQARSDSGNTIYF. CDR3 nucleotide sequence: TGCGCCAGCAGCCAGGCCAGATCGGACTCTGGAAACACCATATATTTT.

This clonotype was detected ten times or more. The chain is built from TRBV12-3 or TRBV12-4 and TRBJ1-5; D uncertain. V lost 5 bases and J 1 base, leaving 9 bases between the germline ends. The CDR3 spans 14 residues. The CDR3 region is CASSEHKSNQPQHF. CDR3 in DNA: TGTGCCAGCAGTGAACACAAGAGCAATCAGCCCCAGCATTTT.

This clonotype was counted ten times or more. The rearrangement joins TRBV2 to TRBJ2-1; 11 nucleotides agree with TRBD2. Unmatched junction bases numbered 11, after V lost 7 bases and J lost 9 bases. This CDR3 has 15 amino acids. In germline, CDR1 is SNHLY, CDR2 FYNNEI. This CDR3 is CASKLGSGGAGEQFF. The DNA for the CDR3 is TGTGCCAGCAAACTCGGTAGCGGGGGGGCTGGTGAGCAGTTCTTC.

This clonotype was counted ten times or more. CDR3 sequence reads: CSARYGGSSYNSPLHF. The CDR3 DNA reads as TGCAGTGCTAGATACGGGGGGAGCTCCTATAATTCACCCCTCCACTTT. The chain uses TRBV20-1 and TRBJ1-6, with D maybe TRBD1 (5 bases). V was shortened by 2 bases and J by 0 bases, with 11 bases between the two germline ends. Germline CDR1 reads DFQATT; CDR2 reads SNEGSKA (reference sequence). The CDR3 sequence is 16 residues long.

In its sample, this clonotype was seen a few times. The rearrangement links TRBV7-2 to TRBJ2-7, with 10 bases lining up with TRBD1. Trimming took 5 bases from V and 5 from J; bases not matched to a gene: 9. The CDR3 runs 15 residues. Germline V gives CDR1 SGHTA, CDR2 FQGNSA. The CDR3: CASSPGTGVSDEQYF. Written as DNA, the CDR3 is TGTGCCAGCAGCCCCGGGACAGGGGTCTCGGACGAGCAGTACTTC. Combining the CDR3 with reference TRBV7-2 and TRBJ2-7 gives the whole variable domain GAGVSQSPSNKVTEKGKDVELRCDPISGHTALYWYRQSLGQGLEFLIYFQGNSAPDKSGLPSDRFSAERTGGSVSTLTIQRTQQEDSAVYLCASSPGTGVSDEQYFGPGTRLTVT.

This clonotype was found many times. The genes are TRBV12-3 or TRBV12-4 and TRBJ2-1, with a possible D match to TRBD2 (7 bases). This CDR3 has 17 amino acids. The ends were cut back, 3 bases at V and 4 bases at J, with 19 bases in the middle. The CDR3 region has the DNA TGTGCCAGCAGTTTCCTGCGGGGGCCTACCGATTACAATGAGCAGTTCTTC. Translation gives CASSFLRGPTDYNEQFF.

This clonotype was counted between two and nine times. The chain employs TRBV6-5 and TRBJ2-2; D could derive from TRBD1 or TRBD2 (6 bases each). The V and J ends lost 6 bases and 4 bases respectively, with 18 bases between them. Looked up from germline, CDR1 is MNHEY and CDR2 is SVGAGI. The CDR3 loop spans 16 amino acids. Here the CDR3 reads CASSSEEGGSTGELFF. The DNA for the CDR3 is TGTGCCAGCAGCTCCGAGGAGGGGGGTAGCACCGGGGAGCTGTTTTTT.

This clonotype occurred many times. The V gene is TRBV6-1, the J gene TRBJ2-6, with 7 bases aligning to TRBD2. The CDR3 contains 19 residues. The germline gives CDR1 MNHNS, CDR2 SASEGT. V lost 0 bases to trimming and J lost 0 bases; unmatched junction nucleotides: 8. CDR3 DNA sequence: TGTGCCAGCAGTGAAGCGCCGGGGGGAAGGGGCTCTGGGGCCAACGTCCTGACTTTC. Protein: CASSEAPGGRGSGANVLTF.

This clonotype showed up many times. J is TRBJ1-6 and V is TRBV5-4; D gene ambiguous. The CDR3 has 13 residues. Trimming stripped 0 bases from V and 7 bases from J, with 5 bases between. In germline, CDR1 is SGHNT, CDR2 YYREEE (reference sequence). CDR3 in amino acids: CASSLDQNSPLHF. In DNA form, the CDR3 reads TGTGCCAGCAGCTTGGACCAAAATTCACCCCTCCACTTT.

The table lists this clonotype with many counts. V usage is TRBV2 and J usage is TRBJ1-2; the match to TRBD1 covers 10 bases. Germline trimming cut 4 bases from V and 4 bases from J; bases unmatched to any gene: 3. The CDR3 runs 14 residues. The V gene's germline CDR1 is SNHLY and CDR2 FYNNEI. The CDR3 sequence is CASSGRDRGYGYTF. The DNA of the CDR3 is TGTGCCAGCAGTGGGCGGGACAGGGGCTATGGCTACACCTTC.

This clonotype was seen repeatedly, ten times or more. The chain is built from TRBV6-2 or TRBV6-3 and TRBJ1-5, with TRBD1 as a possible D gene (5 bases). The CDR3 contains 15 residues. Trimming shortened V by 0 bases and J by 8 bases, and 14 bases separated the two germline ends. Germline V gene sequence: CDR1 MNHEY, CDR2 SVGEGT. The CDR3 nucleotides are TGTGCCAGCAGTTACTCGGGAACGAGGGGTAAGCCCCAGCATTTT. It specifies CASSYSGTRGKPQHF.

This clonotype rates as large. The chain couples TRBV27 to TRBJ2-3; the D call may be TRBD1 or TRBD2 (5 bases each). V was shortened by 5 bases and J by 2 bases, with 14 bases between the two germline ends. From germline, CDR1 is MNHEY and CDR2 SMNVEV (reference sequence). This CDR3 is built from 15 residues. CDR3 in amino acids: CASSPRDGLTDTQYF. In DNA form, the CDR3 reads TGTGCCAGCAGTCCGAGGGACGGGCTCACAGATACGCAGTATTTT.

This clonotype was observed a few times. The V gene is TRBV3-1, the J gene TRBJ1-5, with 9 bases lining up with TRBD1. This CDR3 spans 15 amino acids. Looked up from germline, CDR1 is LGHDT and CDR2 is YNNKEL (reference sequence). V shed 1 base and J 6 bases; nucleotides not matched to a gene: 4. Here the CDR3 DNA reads TGTGCCAGCAGCCAAGGGGGACAGGGTCGTCAGCCCCAGCATTTT. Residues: CASSQGGQGRQPQHF. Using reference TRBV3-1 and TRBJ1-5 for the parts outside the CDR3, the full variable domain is DTAVSQTPKYLVTQMGNDKSIKCEQNLGHDTMYWYKQDSKKFLKIMFSYNNKELIINETVPNRFSPKSPDKAHLNLHINSLELGDSAVYFCASSQGGQGRQPQHFGDGTRLSIL.

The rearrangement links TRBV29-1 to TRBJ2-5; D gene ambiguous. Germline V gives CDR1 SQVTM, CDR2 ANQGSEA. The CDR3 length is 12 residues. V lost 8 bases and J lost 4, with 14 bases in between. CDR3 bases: TGCAGCCTTCGCCGGGTAGGAGAGACCCAGTACTTC. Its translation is CSLRRVGETQYF.

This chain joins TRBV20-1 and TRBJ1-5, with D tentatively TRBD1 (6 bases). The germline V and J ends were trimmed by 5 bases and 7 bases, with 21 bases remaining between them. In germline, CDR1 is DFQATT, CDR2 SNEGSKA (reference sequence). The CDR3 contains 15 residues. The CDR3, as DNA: TGCAGTGCTGGGGGCAGGGAGGGTCGAAAACAGCCCCAGCATTTT. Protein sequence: CSAGGREGRKQPQHF.

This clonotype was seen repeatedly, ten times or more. The DNA of the CDR3 is TGTGCCAGCAGTTTTAGCGGGAGGGCCTACAATGAGCAGTTCTTC. Translating it yields CASSFSGRAYNEQFF. This chain links TRBV12-3 or TRBV12-4 with TRBJ2-1, with 11 bases identical to TRBD2. J was trimmed by 2 bases and V by 3 bases; bases with no gene match: 0. The CDR3 is made up of 15 amino acids.

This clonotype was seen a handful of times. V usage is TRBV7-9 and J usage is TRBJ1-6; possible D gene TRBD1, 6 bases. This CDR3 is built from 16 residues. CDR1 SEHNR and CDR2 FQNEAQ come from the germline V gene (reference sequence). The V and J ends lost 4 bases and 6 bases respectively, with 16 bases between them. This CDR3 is CASSSSRTESNSPLHF. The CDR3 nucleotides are TGTGCCAGCAGCTCCAGTAGGACAGAATCTAATTCACCCCTCCACTTT.

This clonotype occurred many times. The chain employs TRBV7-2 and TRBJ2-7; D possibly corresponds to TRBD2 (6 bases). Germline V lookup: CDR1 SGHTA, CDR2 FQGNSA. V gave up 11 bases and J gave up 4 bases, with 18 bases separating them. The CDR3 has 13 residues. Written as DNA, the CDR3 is TGTGCCGGGGGAGGAAGCCCGACTTACGAGCAGTACTTC. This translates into CAGGGSPTYEQYF.

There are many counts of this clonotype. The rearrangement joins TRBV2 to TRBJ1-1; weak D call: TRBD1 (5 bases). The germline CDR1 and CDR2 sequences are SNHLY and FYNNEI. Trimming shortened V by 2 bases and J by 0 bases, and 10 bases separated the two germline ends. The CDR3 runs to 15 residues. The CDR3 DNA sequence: TGTGCCAGCAGTGAACGAGAGGGGCTGAACACTGAAGCTTTCTTT. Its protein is CASSEREGLNTEAFF. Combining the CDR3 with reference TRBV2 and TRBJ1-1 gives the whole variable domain EPEVTQTPSHQVTQMGQEVILRCVPISNHLYFYWYRQILGQKVEFLVSFYNNEISEKSEIFDDQFSVERPDGSNFTLKIRSTKLEDSAMYFCASSEREGLNTEAFFGQGTRLTVV.

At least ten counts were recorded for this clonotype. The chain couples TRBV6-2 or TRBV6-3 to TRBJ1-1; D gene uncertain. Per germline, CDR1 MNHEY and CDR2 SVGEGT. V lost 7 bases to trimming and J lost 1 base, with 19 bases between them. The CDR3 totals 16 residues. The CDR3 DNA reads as TGTGCCAGCACCTCGTTGAGGGTTCGTAAGAACACTGAAGCTTTCTTT. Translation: CASTSLRVRKNTEAFF.

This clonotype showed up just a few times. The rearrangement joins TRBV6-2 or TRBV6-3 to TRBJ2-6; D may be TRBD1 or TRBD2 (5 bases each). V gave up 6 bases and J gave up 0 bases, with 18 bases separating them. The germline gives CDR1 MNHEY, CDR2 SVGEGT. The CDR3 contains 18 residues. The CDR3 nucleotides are TGTGCCAGCAGACGTACCGGGACCGGTAGCTCTGGGGCCAACGTCCTGACTTTC. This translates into CASRRTGTGSSGANVLTF.

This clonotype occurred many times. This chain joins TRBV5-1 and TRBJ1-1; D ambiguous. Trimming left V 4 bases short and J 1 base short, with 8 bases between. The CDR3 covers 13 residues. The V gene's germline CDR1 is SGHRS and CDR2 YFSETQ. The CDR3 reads CASSVDANTEAFF. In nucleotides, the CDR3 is TGCGCCAGCAGCGTGGACGCGAACACTGAAGCTTTCTTT.

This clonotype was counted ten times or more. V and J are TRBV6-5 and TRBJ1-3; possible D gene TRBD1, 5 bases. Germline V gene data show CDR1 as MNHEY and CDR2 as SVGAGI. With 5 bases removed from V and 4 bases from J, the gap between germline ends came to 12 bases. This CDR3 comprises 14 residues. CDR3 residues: CASSPGRRGNTIYF. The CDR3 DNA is TGTGCCAGCAGTCCGGGACGCCGAGGAAACACCATATATTTT.

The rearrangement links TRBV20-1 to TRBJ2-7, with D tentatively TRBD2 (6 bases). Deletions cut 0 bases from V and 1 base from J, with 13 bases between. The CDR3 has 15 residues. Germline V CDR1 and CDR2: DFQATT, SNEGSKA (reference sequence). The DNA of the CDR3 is TGCAGTGCTAGAGACGGGACTTCGTTATCCTACGAGCAGTACTTC. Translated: CSARDGTSLSYEQYF.

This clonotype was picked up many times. The CDR3 DNA follows: TGTGCCAGCAGTAAATCACCGGGACAGGGAGAGGATCAGCCCCAGCATTTT. Protein sequence: CASSKSPGQGEDQPQHF. The gene calls are TRBV28 and TRBJ1-5, with 9 bases identical to TRBD1. The CDR3 covers 17 residues. Germline CDR1 reads MDHEN; CDR2 reads SYDVKM. V gave up 5 bases and J gave up 5 bases; unmatched junction bases: 13.